The 11 T cell receptor beta chains listed next were all sequenced from one sample in a study of blood T cell repertoires in COVID-19. The data were produced by immunoSEQ multiplex PCR, yet TCRdb's version contains in-frame clones alone and is incomplete. The sample records about 260,000 clones, 70% to 90% being singletons. Sequenced material: peripheral blood. These receptors all come from a woman between 40 and 55 years old with acute or convalescent COVID-19.

The chain links TRBV4-1 to TRBJ2-3, with TRBD2 identical over 10 bases. The germline gives CDR1 MGHRA, CDR2 YSYEKL. The CDR3 has 14 amino acids. V trimming: 0 bases; J trimming: 15 bases; junction bases outside the gene matches: 9. In DNA form, the CDR3 reads TGCGCCAGCAGCCAAGATCAGGGAGCGGGGGGGAAATATTTT. Protein product: CASSQDQGAGGKYF.

The chain has TRBV3-1 (or the pseudogene TRBV3-2) and TRBJ2-4; 8 nucleotides line up with TRBD1. J lost 3 bases, V lost 4 bases, and 8 bases had no gene match. The CDR3 has 16 residues. The germline V gene has CDR1 LGHDT and CDR2 YNNKEL (reference sequence). CDR3 in DNA: TGTGCCAGCAGCCGACTTGGACAGGGTGACAAAAACATTCAGTACTTC. Translating it yields CASSRLGQGDKNIQYF.

The J gene is TRBJ2-1, the V gene TRBV11-2; TRBD1 is a possible D gene (6 bases). V dropped 2 bases and J dropped 6 bases, with 20 bases sitting between them. Germline assignment: CDR1 SGHAT and CDR2 FQNNGV. The CDR3 spans 17 residues. Here the CDR3 reads CASSLTRNRAYINEQFF. The DNA for the CDR3 is TGTGCCAGCAGCTTAACCCGCAACAGGGCCTACATCAATGAGCAGTTCTTC. Drawing the rest from reference TRBV11-2 and TRBJ2-1, the complete variable domain is EAGVAQSPRYKIIEKRQSVAFWCNPISGHATLYWYQQILGQGPKLLIQFQNNGVVDDSQLPKDRFSAERLKGVDSTLKIQPAKLEDSAVYLCASSLTRNRAYINEQFFGPGTRLTVL.

The rearrangement uses TRBV5-1 and TRBJ2-3; TRBD1 might be the D (6 bases). The CDR3 runs to 14 residues. Germline values: CDR1 SGHRS, CDR2 YFSETQ. The ends were cut back, 3 bases at V and 2 bases at J, with 10 bases in the middle. This CDR3 is CASSSTGTTDTQYF. The CDR3 bases are TGCGCCAGCAGCTCCACAGGGACCACAGATACGCAGTATTTT.

This clone was picked up one time. Compared with germline, one end of the junction differs, possibly owing to a read error. The chain has TRBV6-5 and TRBJ1-1, with 10 bases aligning to TRBD1. Germline loops: CDR1 MNHEY, CDR2 SVGAGI. The CDR3 loop spans 15 amino acids. The CDR3 here is CASSDSGQGLTEAFF. For the CDR3, the DNA is TGTGCCAGCAGTGACTCGGGACAGGGGTTAACTGAAGCTTTCTTT.

The J gene is TRBJ1-2, the V gene TRBV28; D is perhaps TRBD1 (5 bases). The CDR3 consists of 16 residues. The V end lost 4 bases, the J end lost 0 bases, and 15 bases lay between the germline ends. Germline V gene data show CDR1 as MDHEN and CDR2 as SYDVKM. CDR3 protein: CASSSPQGSTNYGYTF. Written as DNA, the CDR3 is TGTGCCAGCAGTTCGCCCCAGGGTTCGACTAACTATGGCTACACCTTC.

The CDR3 sequence: CASSQDLYSAGTQYF. The CDR3, as DNA: TGCGCCAGCAGCCAAGATCTCTACTCCGCCGGGACCCAGTACTTC. The rearrangement uses TRBV4-1 and TRBJ2-5, with D unclear. Germline assignment: CDR1 MGHRA and CDR2 YSYEKL. The ends were cut back, 0 bases at V and 7 bases at J, with 15 bases in the middle. CDR3 length: 15 amino acids.

The V gene is TRBV28, the J gene TRBJ1-5; 9 bases align to TRBD1. V lost 7 bases, J lost 1 base, and 5 bases stayed unmatched. The CDR3 has 15 residues. Germline V gene sequence: CDR1 MDHEN, CDR2 SYDVKM. The DNA of the CDR3 is TGTGCCAGCATTACAGGGGGCGCGAGCAATCAGCCCCAGCATTTT. This gives the protein CASITGGASNQPQHF.

This rearrangement joins TRBV6-1 to TRBJ1-5; possible D gene TRBD1, 5 bases. V was clipped by 3 bases and J by 7 bases, with 7 bases between them. Looked up from germline, CDR1 is MNHNS and CDR2 is SASEGT. The CDR3 totals 12 residues. The CDR3 reads CASSETVQPQHF. The CDR3 nucleotides read TGTGCCAGCAGTGAGACAGTCCAGCCCCAGCATTTT.

In nucleotides, the CDR3 is TGTGCCAGCAGCTTGGGACAGATGAACACCGGGGAGCTGTTTTTT. Translation: CASSLGQMNTGELFF. The chain joins TRBV5-4 to TRBJ2-2, with a tentative D call TRBD1 (5 bases). The length of the CDR3 is 15 residues. Germline lookup yields CDR1 SGHNT and CDR2 YYREEE (reference sequence). Trimming took 0 bases from V and 1 from J, leaving 7 bases between them.

The chain uses TRBV5-4 and TRBJ1-1, with 7 bases matching TRBD1. The CDR3 has 17 residues. Per germline, CDR1 SGHNT and CDR2 YYREEE (reference sequence). The V gene end was trimmed by 2 bases and the J gene end by 1 base; junction bases not matched to a gene: 11. Here the CDR3 reads CASSFLTRQGRNTEAFF. The CDR3 DNA sequence: TGTGCCAGCAGCTTCTTAACCCGACAGGGAAGGAACACTGAAGCTTTCTTT.